A selection of T cell receptor beta chains follows, all from one sample in a study of T-cell memory formation after mild COVID-19. In TCRdb, the 5' RACE reads were re-called with MiXCR into one record per CDR3 protein. Of around 180,000 distinct CDR3 sequences listed, less than 20% are singletons. The sequencing input was PBMCs or a T cell subset sorted from them (not recorded which). These TCRs come from a young man who had mild COVID-19 (a few samples of this study predate the infection). Cell type and time point are not known. Both conserved end residues are part of each CDR3. The order of the fields is J gene, V gene, clone size, D gene, CDR3 DNA, CDR3 protein. D genes are given only for firm matches. Some rows have no size entry. The others give once, few or many, or a class for an expanded clone.

>TRBJ1-4|TRBV12-3/TRBV12-4|few|.
TGTGCCAGCAAGGTCTCCGTCACAACTAATGAAAAACTGTTTTTT
CASKVSVTTNEKLFF
>TRBJ1-2|TRBV6-6|.|TRBD1
TGTGCCAGCAGTACCATAGGGGGCTCTGGCTACACCTTC
CASSTIGGSGYTF
>TRBJ1-6|TRBV6-2/TRBV6-3|.|TRBD1
TGTGCCAGCGGTGGGGGGACCGACAGGGTGGTTAATTCACCCCTCCACTTT
CASGGGTDRVVNSPLHF
>TRBJ1-6|TRBV20-1|.|TRBD1
TGCAGTGCATATAGCCAGGGGGCCGGGCCCCTCCACTTT
CSAYSQGAGPLHF
>TRBJ2-5|TRBV11-2|.|.
TGTGCCAGCAGCCTACGAAGTAAGGGGGAGACCCAGTACTTC
CASSLRSKGETQYF
>TRBJ2-6|TRBV6-5|.|.
TGTGCCAGCAGTCAGGGGTATGGGGCCAACGTCCTGACTTTC
CASSQGYGANVLTF
>TRBJ1-1|TRBV6-5|.|.
TGTGCCAGCAGTTTGGGATACAGGGTCACTGAAGCTTTCTTT
CASSLGYRVTEAFF
>TRBJ2-3|TRBV6-2/TRBV6-3|few|TRBD2
TGTGCCAGCAGTTACGCGGTTGGGCGGGGGATCAACACAGATACGCAGTATTTT
CASSYAVGRGINTDTQYF
>TRBJ2-3|TRBV28|.|.
TGTGCCAGCAGGTTAGCCCACACAGATACGCAGTATTTT
CASRLAHTDTQYF
>TRBJ2-3|TRBV11-1|.|.
TGTGCCAGCAGCTTAGGCCTGTTGGTCGATACGCAGTATTTT
CASSLGLLVDTQYF
>TRBJ1-5|TRBV11-2|.|.
TGTGCCAGCAGCTTAGGGGACAAGTGGCGTGAGCCCCAGCATTTT
CASSLGDKWREPQHF
>TRBJ2-2|TRBV5-1|.|.
TGCGCCAGCCGCGAGGGCAGGGACACCGGGGAGCTGTTTTTT
CASREGRDTGELFF
>TRBJ1-1|TRBV5-1|many|.
TGCGCCAGCAGCCTCGCCCCAGGGAACACTGAAGCTTTCTTT
CASSLAPGNTEAFF
>TRBJ1-2|TRBV10-2|.|.
TGCGCCAGCACATCCGACCTTTTACAGGGAGCTGGCTACACCTTC
CASTSDLLQGAGYTF
>TRBJ2-5|TRBV25-1|.|.
TGTGCCAGCAGTGGCTCCCAAGAGACCCAGTACTTC
CASSGSQETQYF
>TRBJ2-2|TRBV6-2/TRBV6-3|many|TRBD2
TGTGCCAGCAAACAGCGGGGGAACGGGGAGCTGTTTTTT
CASKQRGNGELFF
>TRBJ2-5|TRBV2|.|.
TGTGCCACCGGAACAGGGATCGGAGAGACCCAGTACTTC
CATGTGIGETQYF
>TRBJ2-5|TRBV29-1|.|TRBD1
TGCAGCGGTGGGACAGGGGGCTGGGTGGAGACCCAGTACTTC
CSGGTGGWVETQYF
>TRBJ2-4|TRBV27|few|TRBD1
TGTGCCAGCAGGAGGCGGACAGGCGCCAAAAACATTCAGTACTTC
CASRRRTGAKNIQYF
>TRBJ1-5|TRBV3-1|.|.
TGTGCCAGCAGCCAAGATATTAGAAGCAATCAGCCCCAGCATTTT
CASSQDIRSNQPQHF
>TRBJ1-1|TRBV5-4|.|.
TGTGCCAGCAGGTCACAGGTTACTGAAGCTTTCTTT
CASRSQVTEAFF
>TRBJ2-1|TRBV5-1|.|TRBD2
TGCGCCAGCAGCTCCCAACCCCCGGGACTAGAGCGCAATGAGCAGTTCTTC
CASSSQPPGLERNEQFF